Below are 20 T cell receptor beta chains sequenced from a single sample in a study of T and B cells in COVID-19 patients (TCRdb year 2020). Sequencing was carried out with an Illumina MiSeq. Multiplex PCR with BIOMED2 TRB-A/B primer pools was used to amplify the TRB rearrangements. The public reads were quality trimmed at Q25 with fastp and then assembled into clones with MiXCR by TCRdb, keeping productive beta chains. A single entry per CDR3 protein holds the most common genes and DNA from its merged rows. This sample comprises under 20,000 distinct CDR3 sequences, around 30% of them detected only once. The leading ten clones occupy 4.5% of the sample. Genomic DNA extracted from blood, in amounts of roughly 220-550 ng, served as the starting material for amplifying TRB repertoires. Sequencing was carried out using blood. All receptors come from a human donor who had recovered from COVID-19.

This clonotype was observed many times. The chain employs TRBV12-3 or TRBV12-4 and TRBJ1-4; a weak D match, TRBD1 (5 bases). The CDR3 extends over 14 amino acids. Trimming removed 2 bases at V and 8 bases at J, with 12 bases between. This CDR3 reads CASSLWGGEEKLFF. The CDR3 nucleotides read TGTGCCAGCAGTTTATGGGGGGGAGAGGAAAAACTGTTTTTT.

This clonotype was detected many times. The chain employs TRBV13 and TRBJ1-4; D gene uncertain. The CDR3 spans 13 residues. The ends were cut back, 2 bases at V and 4 bases at J, with 5 bases in the middle. The germline V gene encodes CDR1 PRHDT and CDR2 FYEKMQ (reference sequence). The CDR3 here is CASSLWGNEKLFF. The CDR3 DNA follows: TGTGCCAGCAGCTTATGGGGTAATGAAAAACTGTTTTTT.

A few counts support this clonotype. This chain's CDR3 is CASSYSMVAYSNQPQHF. The CDR3 bases are TGTGCCAGCAGTTACTCGATGGTCGCTTATAGCAATCAGCCCCAGCATTTT. The rearrangement uses TRBV6-2 or TRBV6-3 and TRBJ1-5; D unclear. This CDR3 is 17 amino acids long. Germline V lookup: CDR1 MNHEY, CDR2 SVGEGT. Between the trimmed V and J ends, which lost 0 bases and 0 bases, there was a span of 12 bases.

The table lists this clonotype with a few counts. The V and J genes are TRBV24-1 and TRBJ2-1; D is possibly TRBD2 (7 bases). Trimming removed 4 bases at V and 8 bases at J, with 17 bases between. The germline CDR1 and CDR2 sequences are KGHDR and SFDVKD. CDR3 length equals 15 residues. CDR3 residues: CATSDPGGGGHEQFF. The CDR3 DNA is TGTGCCACCAGTGACCCTGGGGGCGGGGGACATGAGCAGTTCTTC.

At least ten counts were recorded for this clonotype. V usage is TRBV13 and J usage is TRBJ1-4; the match to TRBD1 covers 9 bases. V lost 5 bases to trimming and J lost 7 bases; unmatched junction nucleotides: 8. CDR3 length: 15 amino acids. Per germline, CDR1 PRHDT and CDR2 FYEKMQ (reference sequence). The CDR3 DNA follows: TGTGCCAGCAGCATAAACAGGGGGCGAGGTGAAAAACTGTTTTTT. Translation: CASSINRGRGEKLFF. The whole variable domain, remainder taken from reference TRBV13 and TRBJ1-4, is AAGVIQSPRHLIKEKRETATLKCYPIPRHDTVYWYQQGPGQDPQFLISFYEKMQSDKGSIPDRFSAQQFSDYHSELNMSSLELGDSALYFCASSINRGRGEKLFFGSGTQLSVL.

The sample holds a few counts of this clonotype. V gene TRBV7-2 combines with J gene TRBJ2-7; 14 bases align to TRBD2. This CDR3 contains 15 residues. The trim removed 5 bases at V and 5 bases at J, leaving 5 bases unmatched. Germline assignment: CDR1 SGHTA and CDR2 FQGNSA. DNA of the CDR3: TGTGCCAGCAGCACGGGACTAGCGGGGGTGCACGAGCAGTACTTC. It specifies CASSTGLAGVHEQYF.

This clonotype counts as medium-sized. The chain employs TRBV19 and TRBJ2-6; D remains unclear. CDR3 length equals 15 residues. The V end lost 3 bases, the J end lost 0 bases, and 6 bases lay between the germline ends. Looked up from germline, CDR1 is LNHDA and CDR2 is SQIVND (reference sequence). The DNA for the CDR3 is TGTGCCAGTAGTATCGTGAGCTCTGGGGCCAACGTCCTGACTTTC. This gives the protein CASSIVSSGANVLTF.

The V call is TRBV6-1, the J call TRBJ2-7; D possibly corresponds to TRBD2 (6 bases). Trimming removed 10 bases from V and 3 bases from J, with 19 bases in between. Germline-derived CDR1 and CDR2 are MNHNS and SASEGT. This CDR3 spans 14 amino acids. CDR3 amino acids: CAIKFSGTLYEQYF. The CDR3 DNA reads as TGTGCCATCAAATTTTCCGGGACTCTCTACGAGCAGTACTTC.

This clonotype is medium-sized within its sample. This chain connects TRBV11-1 to TRBJ1-6; D ambiguous. CDR3 size: 16 residues. Deletions cut 5 bases from V and 6 bases from J, with 17 bases between. Germline V CDR1 and CDR2: SGHAT, FQDESV (reference sequence). The CDR3 here is CASSPNRALLNSPLHF. The CDR3, as DNA: TGTGCCAGCAGCCCTAACCGGGCGCTCCTTAATTCACCCCTCCACTTT.

This clonotype was found many times. This chain links TRBV10-3 with TRBJ2-1; D unresolved. The CDR3 has 12 residues. V lost 3 bases and J lost 6, with 6 bases in between. In germline, CDR1 is ENHRY, CDR2 SYGVKD. CDR3 region: CAISDAVNEQFF. The CDR3 nucleotides are TGTGCCATCAGTGACGCCGTCAATGAGCAGTTCTTC.

This rearrangement joins TRBV20-1 to TRBJ2-1, with TRBD2 matching over 15 bases. Germline CDR1 and CDR2: DFQATT and SNEGSKA (reference sequence). The ends lost 7 bases at V and 7 bases at J; junction bases unmatched: 11. The CDR3 has 16 residues. The CDR3 DNA reads as TGCAGTGTCTTTTCCGGGACTAGCGGGGGGATGAATGAGCAGTTCTTC. Its translation is CSVFSGTSGGMNEQFF.

The CDR3 here is CASSLLAGYTDTQYF. The CDR3 DNA is TGTGCCAGCAGCTTATTGGCCGGCTACACAGATACGCAGTATTTT. The J gene is TRBJ2-3, the V gene TRBV7-2; D is ambiguous. This CDR3 comprises 15 residues. The germline CDR1 and CDR2 sequences are SGHTA and FQGNSA. The V and J ends lost 2 bases and 2 bases respectively, with 11 bases between them.

This clonotype was detected a few times. V gene TRBV12-3 or TRBV12-4 combines with J gene TRBJ1-4; D possibly corresponds to TRBD1 (5 bases). The V end was cut by 2 bases, the J end by 4 bases, with 11 bases between. The CDR3 is made up of 15 amino acids. The CDR3 protein is CASSLFTGLNEKLFF. The CDR3, as DNA: TGTGCCAGCAGTTTATTCACAGGCCTTAATGAAAAACTGTTTTTT.

This clonotype was seen ten or more times. This chain links TRBV19 with TRBJ1-2; D uncertain. The V gene's germline CDR1 is LNHDA and CDR2 SQIVND (reference sequence). V lost 3 bases and J 3 bases, leaving 14 bases between the germline ends. CDR3 length equals 15 residues. In nucleotides, the CDR3 is TGTGCCAGTAGTATCTGGTACGGGAGGGACTATGGCTACACCTTC. Protein: CASSIWYGRDYGYTF. The variable domain in full, completed from reference TRBV19 and TRBJ1-2, reads DGGITQSPKYLFRKEGQNVTLSCEQNLNHDAMYWYRQDPGQGLRLIYYSQIVNDFQKGDIAEGYSVSREKKESFPLTVTSAQKNPTAFYLCASSIWYGRDYGYTFGSGTRLTVV.

This clonotype is labeled as medium-sized (0.01 to 0.1%). The rearrangement uses TRBV19 and TRBJ2-2; D gene ambiguous. The ends were cut back, 0 bases at V and 4 bases at J, with 3 bases in the middle. CDR1 and CDR2 (germline): LNHDA, SQIVND (reference sequence). The CDR3 consists of 13 residues. As DNA, the CDR3 is TGTGCCAGTAGTATAGAGACCACCGGGGAGCTGTTTTTT. This encodes CASSIETTGELFF.

By share, this clonotype counts as medium-sized (0.01 to 0.1%). This chain connects TRBV5-6 to TRBJ2-1; D is ambiguous. V lost 7 bases and J 5 bases, leaving 4 bases between the germline ends. Germline assignment: CDR1 SGHDT and CDR2 YYEEEE. The CDR3 totals 10 residues. The CDR3, as DNA: TGTGCCAGCGGAAACAATGAGCAGTTCTTC. It yields the protein CASGNNEQFF.

This clonotype appeared a few times. The chain is built from TRBV6-1 and TRBJ1-2; 11 positions match TRBD1. V was pared by 7 bases and J by 4 bases, with 8 bases of the junction left unmatched. CDR3 size: 15 residues. Germline V lookup: CDR1 MNHNS, CDR2 SASEGT. The CDR3 loop is CASNKGQGESYGYTF. As DNA, the CDR3 is TGTGCCAGCAACAAGGGACAGGGGGAGAGCTATGGCTACACCTTC.

The table lists this clonotype with many counts. The CDR3 region is CASSPQGRDSPLHF. In DNA form, the CDR3 reads TGTGCCAGCTCACCACAGGGCCGGGATTCACCCCTCCACTTT. The chain employs TRBV18 and TRBJ1-6; no reliable D call. CDR3 length equals 14 residues. Germline CDR1 reads KGHSH; CDR2 reads LQKENI. The V end lost 1 base, the J end lost 8 bases, and 9 bases lay between the germline ends.

Within the sample, this clonotype is medium-sized (0.01 to 0.1%). The J gene is TRBJ2-7, the V gene TRBV27; D gene uncertain. Trimming removed 5 bases at V and 3 bases at J, with 14 bases between. This CDR3 has 14 amino acids. Germline V gives CDR1 MNHEY, CDR2 SMNVEV (reference sequence). The CDR3 nucleotides read TGTGCCAGCAGTCTAAACTACGATAGCTACGAGCAGTACTTC. Its translation: CASSLNYDSYEQYF.

There are a few counts of this clonotype. The chain links TRBV21-1 to TRBJ2-3; TRBD2 was called by the table and not checked on the DNA. TRBV21-1 counts as a pseudogene. The length of the CDR3 is 19 residues. CDR3 sequence reads: CASSPHPPGSGRSTDTQYF. The CDR3, as DNA: TGTGCCAGCAGCCCCCACCCCCCGGGTAGCGGGAGAAGCACAGATACGCAGTATTTT.